These 31 T cell receptor beta chains originate from one sample sequenced in a study of cytomegalovirus exposure and HLA in healthy donors. The PCR ran on 60 Vbeta and 13 Jbeta primers. Some clones are missing from TCRdb's copy, which holds only in-frame ones; the method was immunoSEQ multiplex PCR. The sample lists fewer than 200,000 clones; under 90% were seen once. The sample consisted of PBMCs. These receptors originate from a man younger than 45 in good health and CMV-seronegative.

The chain joins TRBV11-2 to TRBJ1-1; D gene ambiguous. The V gene's germline CDR1 is SGHAT and CDR2 FQNNGV. This CDR3 is 14 amino acids long. Between the trimmed V and J ends, which lost 3 bases and 3 bases, there was a span of 11 bases. For the CDR3, the DNA is TGTGCCAGCAGCTTCGGTTTGCGGGACACTGAAGCTTTCTTT. It is translated as CASSFGLRDTEAFF. The entire variable domain, with the rest obtained from reference TRBV11-2 and TRBJ1-1, is as follows: EAGVAQSPRYKIIEKRQSVAFWCNPISGHATLYWYQQILGQGPKLLIQFQNNGVVDDSQLPKDRFSAERLKGVDSTLKIQPAKLEDSAVYLCASSFGLRDTEAFFGQGTRLTVV.

V is TRBV30 and J is TRBJ2-7; a weak D match, TRBD2 (5 bases). CDR1 and CDR2 from the germline V gene are GTSNPN and SVGIG (reference sequence). V was clipped by 8 bases and J by 6 bases, with 17 bases between them. The CDR3 is made up of 12 amino acids. The CDR3 DNA reads as TGTGCCGCCTGGACGGGGAAGGGCGAGCAGTACTTC. As protein: CAAWTGKGEQYF.

About this clone: A junction boundary mismatches the germline segment, possibly from a read error. V usage is TRBV11-2 and J usage is TRBJ1-2; 7 bases line up with TRBD1. The CDR3 extends over 13 amino acids. Germline V gene sequence: CDR1 SGHAT, CDR2 FQNNGV. Here the CDR3 reads CASSQETSTGLLF. CDR3 DNA: TGTGCCAGCAGCCAGGAGACATCGACAGGGCTTCTCTTC.

This clone has only one observation. Germline is not matched at one junction end, which may reflect a read error. The J gene is TRBJ1-2, the V gene TRBV7-9, with D uncertain. Germline V CDR1 and CDR2: SEHNR, FQNEAQ (reference sequence). This CDR3 has 15 amino acids. The CDR3 region has the DNA TGTTCCAGCAGCTTAGTCGGAGCTAGCCGGCTTGGCTACACCTTC. This sequence encodes CSSSLVGASRLGYTF.

The chain recombines TRBV19 with TRBJ2-7; 13 nucleotides agree with TRBD2. The CDR3 extends over 16 amino acids. Unmatched junction bases numbered 13, after V lost 7 bases and J lost 7 bases. Germline loops: CDR1 LNHDA, CDR2 SQIVND (reference sequence). CDR3 in DNA: TGTGCCAGTACGCGGACTAGCGGGAGTCCCTCGGGAGAGCAGTACTTC. Residues: CASTRTSGSPSGEQYF.

There are a few counts of this clone. V and J are TRBV11-1 and TRBJ2-2; no clear D. The germline V gene encodes CDR1 SGHAT and CDR2 FQDESV (reference sequence). V dropped 1 base and J dropped 1 base, with 4 bases sitting between them. This CDR3 contains 14 residues. CDR3 nucleotide sequence: TGTGCCAGCAGCTTAGACAGGAACACCGGGGAGCTGTTTTTT. Translated, it gives CASSLDRNTGELFF.

V is TRBV11-2 and J is TRBJ2-5; D perhaps matches TRBD2 (5 bases). Germline CDR1 SGHAT, CDR2 FQNNGV. V lost 5 bases, J lost 1 base, and 11 bases lay in between. The CDR3 consists of 14 residues. CDR3 sequence: CASSGGFVQETQYF. CDR3 coding DNA: TGTGCCAGCAGCGGCGGGTTCGTCCAAGAGACCCAGTACTTC. The variable domain in full, completed from reference TRBV11-2 and TRBJ2-5, reads EAGVAQSPRYKIIEKRQSVAFWCNPISGHATLYWYQQILGQGPKLLIQFQNNGVVDDSQLPKDRFSAERLKGVDSTLKIQPAKLEDSAVYLCASSGGFVQETQYFGPGTRLLVL.

This clone came up once. The chain links TRBV11-3 to TRBJ1-1; 7 bases map to TRBD1. The CDR3 loop spans 14 amino acids. Per the germline V gene, CDR1 is SGHNT and CDR2 is YENEEA. J gave up 1 base and V 5 bases, and 4 bases lay outside the gene matches. CDR3 nucleotides: TGTGCCAGCAGCCCCGGGACAGCGAACACTGAAGCTTTCTTT. As protein: CASSPGTANTEAFF.

The chain combines TRBV11-3 with TRBJ1-5, with D perhaps TRBD1 (6 bases). This CDR3 is 11 amino acids long. V was cut by 8 bases and J by 7 bases, with 9 bases left in between. Looked up from germline, CDR1 is SGHNT and CDR2 is YENEEA. In DNA, the CDR3 is TGTGCCAGCCGAGGGGGACAGCCCCAGCATTTT. This encodes CASRGGQPQHF.

With regard to this clone: One junction end disagrees with the germline gene, perhaps due to a read error. This rearrangement joins TRBV7-9 to TRBJ2-3; D is undetermined. In germline, CDR1 is SEHNR, CDR2 FQNEAQ (reference sequence). This CDR3 is built from 15 residues. The CDR3 region has the DNA TGTTCCAGCAGCTTAAGGTCAGGCTCGTGGGATACGCAGTATTTT. Protein: CSSSLRSGSWDTQYF.

The V and J genes are TRBV27 and TRBJ2-1; 12 bases match TRBD2. The germline gives CDR1 MNHEY, CDR2 SMNVEV (reference sequence). This CDR3 spans 16 amino acids. With V trimmed by 5 bases and J by 8 bases, 10 bases remained unmatched. CDR3: CASSGRTSGNVDEQFF. In DNA form, the CDR3 reads TGTGCCAGCAGTGGACGGACTAGCGGGAATGTCGATGAGCAGTTCTTC.

This chain joins TRBV6-1 and TRBJ1-2, with a possible D match to TRBD1 (6 bases). The V gene lost 9 bases and the J gene lost 4 bases, with 15 bases spanning the gap. Germline V gives CDR1 MNHNS, CDR2 SASEGT. This CDR3 is 13 amino acids long. CDR3 sequence: CASATGQPYGYTF. The CDR3 coding sequence is TGTGCCAGTGCGACAGGACAACCCTATGGCTACACCTTC.

The rearrangement uses TRBV10-2 and TRBJ1-5; possible D gene TRBD1, 6 bases. There are 14 residues in the CDR3. Germline loops: CDR1 WSHSY, CDR2 SAAADI. V lost 6 bases, J lost 0 bases, and 9 bases lay in between. In DNA form, the CDR3 reads TGCGCCAGCAGCGCGACAGGTAGCAATCAGCCCCAGCATTTT. Translation: CASSATGSNQPQHF.

This chain joins TRBV11-2 and TRBJ1-2; D possibly corresponds to TRBD1 (5 bases). The CDR3 covers 15 residues. CDR1 is SGHAT, CDR2 FQNNGV, per germline. V was clipped by 4 bases and J by 7 bases, with 19 bases between them. For the CDR3, the DNA is TGTGCCAGCAGCTCCAGCCAGACAGTGCTTTCTGGCTACACCTTC. Encoded protein: CASSSSQTVLSGYTF.

This clone has a handful of counts. This chain joins TRBV6-5 and TRBJ2-7; 10 positions agree with TRBD1. The CDR3 consists of 14 residues. J lost 3 bases, V lost 5 bases, and 4 bases had no gene match. Germline V gene lookup returns CDR1 MNHEY and CDR2 SVGAGI. CDR3 protein: CASSVRDRGYEQYF. CDR3 in DNA: TGTGCCAGCAGTGTCCGGGACAGGGGCTACGAGCAGTACTTC.

The genes are TRBV6-1 and TRBJ2-1; weak D call: TRBD1 (5 bases). Trimming shortened V by 4 bases and J by 5 bases, and 9 bases separated the two germline ends. From germline, CDR1 is MNHNS and CDR2 SASEGT. The CDR3 has 13 amino acids. The CDR3: CASSVSGHNEQFF. CDR3 DNA: TGTGCCAGCAGTGTATCAGGGCACAATGAGCAGTTCTTC.

This clone was seen a handful of times. The chain uses TRBV5-4 and TRBJ2-7, with 10 bases aligning to TRBD1. Trimming took 0 bases from V and 2 from J; bases not matched to a gene: 14. Germline assignment: CDR1 SGHNT and CDR2 YYREEE (reference sequence). The CDR3 length is 19 residues. The DNA of the CDR3 is TGTGCCAGCAGCTTGGCCCGGGACAGGGGCATTACCCGTACCTACGAGCAGTACTTC. Protein: CASSLARDRGITRTYEQYF. The full variable domain, with the rest looked up from reference TRBV5-4 and TRBJ2-7, is ETGVTQSPTHLIKTRGQQVTLRCSSQSGHNTVSWYQQALGQGPQFIFQYYREEENGRGNFPPRFSGLQFPNYSSELNVNALELDDSALYLCASSLARDRGITRTYEQYFGPGTRLTVT.

A few counts support this clone. The rearrangement links TRBV2 to TRBJ2-1, with 7 bases that match TRBD1. Germline V gene sequence: CDR1 SNHLY, CDR2 FYNNEI. The CDR3 is made up of 15 amino acids. The V segment lost 5 bases and the J segment 0 bases; nucleotides outside the gene matches: 4. The CDR3 coding sequence is TGTGCCAGCAGTCCCGACAGGGCCTCCTACAATGAGCAGTTCTTC. This sequence encodes CASSPDRASYNEQFF. Variable domain in full (rest from reference TRBV2 and TRBJ2-1): EPEVTQTPSHQVTQMGQEVILRCVPISNHLYFYWYRQILGQKVEFLVSFYNNEISEKSEIFDDQFSVERPDGSNFTLKIRSTKLEDSAMYFCASSPDRASYNEQFFGPGTRLTVL.

This clone was observed a few times. The J gene is TRBJ1-5, the V gene TRBV19; 9 bases fit TRBD1. The CDR3 runs 18 residues. The V gene's germline CDR1 is LNHDA and CDR2 SQIVND (reference sequence). V was clipped by 8 bases and J by 9 bases; unmatched bases: 23. The CDR3 region is CASRYRDRDSSSRWPQHF. DNA for the CDR3: TGTGCCAGTCGATACCGGGACAGGGATAGTAGTTCAAGGTGGCCCCAGCATTTT.

The chain recombines TRBV5-1 with TRBJ2-7; D not resolved. The CDR3 contains 12 residues. V lost 6 bases and J 0 bases, leaving 7 bases between the germline ends. Germline V gene data show CDR1 as SGHRS and CDR2 as YFSETQ. The CDR3 coding sequence is TGCGCCAGCACGTCGAGCTCCTACGAGCAGTACTTC. This gives the protein CASTSSSYEQYF.

This clone was counted a few times. V gene TRBV11-1 combines with J gene TRBJ1-2, with TRBD1 as a possible D gene (6 bases). CDR1 SGHAT and CDR2 FQDESV come from the germline V gene (reference sequence). CDR3 size: 14 residues. The germline V and J ends were trimmed by 2 bases and 5 bases, with 12 bases remaining between them. In nucleotides, the CDR3 is TGTGCCAGCAGCTTACGGGACACTTTTTATGGCTACACCTTC. Its protein product is CASSLRDTFYGYTF.

The rearrangement links TRBV10-3 to TRBJ2-7; 8 bases are shared with TRBD2. The CDR3 is made up of 13 amino acids. In germline, CDR1 is ENHRY, CDR2 SYGVKD. After removal of 7 bases from V and 6 bases from J, the junction contained 8 bases not matched to a gene. The CDR3 is CAITQRETSEQYF. CDR3 bases: TGTGCCATCACCCAGCGGGAGACGAGCGAGCAGTACTTC.

This clone was counted a few times. The CDR3: CASSLAGGENQPQHF. The CDR3, as DNA: TGTGCCAGCAGTTTAGCGGGGGGCGAGAATCAGCCCCAGCATTTT. The chain carries TRBV28 and TRBJ1-5; TRBD1 is a possible D gene (6 bases). There are 15 residues in the CDR3. The germline CDR1 and CDR2 sequences are MDHEN and SYDVKM. The ends were cut back, 2 bases at V and 4 bases at J, with 12 bases in the middle.

This clone was picked up a small number of times. The rearrangement links TRBV11-2 to TRBJ2-7; TRBD2 matches 9 bases. Germline V gene sequence: CDR1 SGHAT, CDR2 FQNNGV. Trimming removed 2 bases from V and 0 bases from J; junction bases left unmatched: 2. CDR3 length: 15 residues. Written as DNA, the CDR3 is TGTGCCAGCAGCTTAAGCGGGAGGCTCTCCTACGAGCAGTACTTC. It yields the protein CASSLSGRLSYEQYF.

The J gene is TRBJ1-2, the V gene TRBV11-2; D is ambiguous. The ends were cut back, 5 bases at V and 4 bases at J, with 8 bases in the middle. Germline CDR1 is SGHAT and CDR2 is FQNNGV. The CDR3 is 12 amino acids. CDR3 nucleotide sequence: TGTGCCAGCAGCGAGGAGACCTATGGCTACACCTTC. Protein sequence: CASSEETYGYTF.

This clone has a single count. The J gene is TRBJ2-2, the V gene TRBV11-2; no clear D gene. Germline CDR1 SGHAT, CDR2 FQNNGV. This CDR3 contains 8 residues. Trimming shortened V by 10 bases and J by 8 bases, and 2 bases separated the two germline ends. DNA for the CDR3: TGTGCCACTGGGGAGCTGTTTTTT. The encoded protein is CATGELFF. Complete variable domain (other parts from reference TRBV11-2 and TRBJ2-2): EAGVAQSPRYKIIEKRQSVAFWCNPISGHATLYWYQQILGQGPKLLIQFQNNGVVDDSQLPKDRFSAERLKGVDSTLKIQPAKLEDSAVYLCATGELFFGEGSRLTVL.

This clone has just one count. The chain joins TRBV19 to TRBJ1-1; TRBD1 aligns across 7 bases. CDR3 size: 15 residues. V trimming: 5 bases; J trimming: 0 bases; junction bases outside the gene matches: 6. Germline-derived CDR1 and CDR2 are LNHDA and SQIVND (reference sequence). The CDR3 DNA follows: TGTGCCAGTAGTTCCCGGACAGGATTGAACACTGAAGCTTTCTTT. As protein: CASSSRTGLNTEAFF.

The genes are TRBV27 and TRBJ2-1; 7 nucleotides align to TRBD1. The CDR3 is 15 amino acids. Germline-derived CDR1 and CDR2 are MNHEY and SMNVEV (reference sequence). V lost 1 base to trimming and J lost 7 bases; unmatched junction nucleotides: 7. The CDR3 DNA sequence: TGTGCCAGCAGTTTATTCGCGAGGGGGCAAAATGAGCAGTTCTTC. Protein product: CASSLFARGQNEQFF.

This rearrangement joins TRBV11-2 to TRBJ1-2; D not resolved. Trimming removed 5 bases from V and 3 bases from J, with 10 bases in between. The CDR3 runs to 13 residues. CDR1 is SGHAT and CDR2 is FQNNGV in the germline V gene. This CDR3 is CASSLSPDYGYTF. For the CDR3, the DNA is TGTGCCAGCAGCCTATCTCCGGACTATGGCTACACCTTC.

The V gene is TRBV27, the J gene TRBJ2-3; D unresolved. The germline V and J ends were trimmed by 3 bases and 4 bases, with 5 bases remaining between them. This CDR3 spans 12 amino acids. Germline V CDR1 and CDR2: MNHEY, SMNVEV (reference sequence). CDR3 DNA: TGTGCCAGCAGTTTCCTAGCAGATACGCAGTATTTT. Its protein is CASSFLADTQYF.

Only one count was recorded for this clone. The gene calls are TRBV7-9 and TRBJ2-1, with 10 bases aligning to TRBD2. The CDR3 runs 13 residues. V lost 9 bases and J lost 8; bases outside the gene matches: 7. Germline CDR1 is SEHNR and CDR2 is FQNEAQ (reference sequence). The DNA for the CDR3 is TGTGCCAGGGGACCTAGCGGGGGTCATGAGCAGTTCTTC. Its protein is CARGPSGGHEQFF.